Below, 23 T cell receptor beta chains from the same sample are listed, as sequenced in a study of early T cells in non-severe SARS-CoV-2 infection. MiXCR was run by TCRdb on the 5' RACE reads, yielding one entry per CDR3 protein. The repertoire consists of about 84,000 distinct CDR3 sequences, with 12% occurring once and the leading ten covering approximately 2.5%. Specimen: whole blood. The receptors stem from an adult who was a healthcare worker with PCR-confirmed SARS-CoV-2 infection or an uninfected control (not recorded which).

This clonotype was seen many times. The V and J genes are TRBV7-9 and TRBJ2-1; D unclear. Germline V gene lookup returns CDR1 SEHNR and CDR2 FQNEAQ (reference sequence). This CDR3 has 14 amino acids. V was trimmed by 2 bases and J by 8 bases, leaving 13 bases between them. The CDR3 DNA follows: TGTGCCAGCAGCTTACTGCTACGCCCTCATGAGCAGTTCTTC. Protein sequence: CASSLLLRPHEQFF.

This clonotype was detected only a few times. For the CDR3, the DNA is TGTGCCAGCAGTTTCAGTGGGGGGCCAATCAATGAGCAGTTCTTC. Translation: CASSFSGGPINEQFF. The chain recombines TRBV28 with TRBJ2-1, with D perhaps being TRBD1 or TRBD2 (6 bases each). The germline V and J ends were trimmed by 3 bases and 6 bases, with 15 bases remaining between them. The CDR3 contains 15 residues. CDR1 is MDHEN and CDR2 is SYDVKM in the germline V gene.

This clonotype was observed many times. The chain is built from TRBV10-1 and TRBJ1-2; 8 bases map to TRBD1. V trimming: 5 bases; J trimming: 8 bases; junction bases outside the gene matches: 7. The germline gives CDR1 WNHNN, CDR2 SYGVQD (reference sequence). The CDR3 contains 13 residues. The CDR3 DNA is TGCGCCAGCAGTTTGGACAGGGACCGGGGCTACACCTTC. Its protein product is CASSLDRDRGYTF.

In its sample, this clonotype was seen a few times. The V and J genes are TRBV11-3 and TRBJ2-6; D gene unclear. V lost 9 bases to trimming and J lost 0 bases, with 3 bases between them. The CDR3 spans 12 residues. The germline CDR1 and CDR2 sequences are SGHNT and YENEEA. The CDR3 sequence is CASTSGANVLTF. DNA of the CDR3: TGTGCCAGTACCTCTGGGGCCAACGTCCTGACTTTC.

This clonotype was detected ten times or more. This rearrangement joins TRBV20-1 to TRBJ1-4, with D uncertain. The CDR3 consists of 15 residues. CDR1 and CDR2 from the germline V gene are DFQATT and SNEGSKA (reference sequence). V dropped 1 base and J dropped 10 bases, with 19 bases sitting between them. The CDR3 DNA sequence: TGCAGTGCTAGAGTGGGGAATCTCGCGGAGGGAAAACTGTTTTTT. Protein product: CSARVGNLAEGKLFF.

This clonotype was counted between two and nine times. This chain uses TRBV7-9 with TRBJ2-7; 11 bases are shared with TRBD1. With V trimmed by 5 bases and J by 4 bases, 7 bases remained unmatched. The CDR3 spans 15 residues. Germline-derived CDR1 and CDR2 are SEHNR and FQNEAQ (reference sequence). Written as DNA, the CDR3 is TGTGCCAGCAGCCTCGGACAGGGGGCTTTTTACGAGCAGTACTTC. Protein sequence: CASSLGQGAFYEQYF.

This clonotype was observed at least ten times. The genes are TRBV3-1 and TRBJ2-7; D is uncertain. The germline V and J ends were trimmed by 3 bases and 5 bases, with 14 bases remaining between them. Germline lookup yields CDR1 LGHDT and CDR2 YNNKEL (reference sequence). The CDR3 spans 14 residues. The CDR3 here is CASSHPGTVHEQYF. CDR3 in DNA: TGTGCCAGCAGCCACCCCGGCACGGTCCACGAGCAGTACTTC.

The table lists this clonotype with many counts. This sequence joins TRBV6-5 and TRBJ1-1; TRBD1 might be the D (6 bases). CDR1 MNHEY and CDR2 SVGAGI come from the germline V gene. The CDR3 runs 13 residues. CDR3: CVTVGHGLTEAFF. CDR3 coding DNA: TGTGTCACCGTGGGACACGGCCTCACTGAAGCTTTCTTT.

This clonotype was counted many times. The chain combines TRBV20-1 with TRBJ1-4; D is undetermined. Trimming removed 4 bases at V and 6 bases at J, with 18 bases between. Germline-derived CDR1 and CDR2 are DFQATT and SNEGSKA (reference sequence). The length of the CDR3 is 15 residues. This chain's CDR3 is CSATVPPDGYEKLFF. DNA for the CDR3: TGCAGTGCTACCGTTCCGCCGGACGGCTATGAAAAACTGTTTTTT.

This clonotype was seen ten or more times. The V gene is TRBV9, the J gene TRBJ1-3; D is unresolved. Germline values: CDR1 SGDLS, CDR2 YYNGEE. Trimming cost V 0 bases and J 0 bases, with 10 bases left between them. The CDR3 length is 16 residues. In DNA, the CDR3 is TGTGCCAGCAGCGTAGGGCCAGGACCCTCTGGAAACACCATATATTTT. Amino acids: CASSVGPGPSGNTIYF.

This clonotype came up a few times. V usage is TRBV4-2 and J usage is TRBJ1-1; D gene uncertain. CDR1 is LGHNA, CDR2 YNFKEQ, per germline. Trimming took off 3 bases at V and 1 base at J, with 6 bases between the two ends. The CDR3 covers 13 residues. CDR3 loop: CASSQYTNTEAFF. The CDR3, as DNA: TGTGCCAGCAGCCAGTATACGAACACTGAAGCTTTCTTT.

CDR3 sequence (DNA): TGTGCCAGCAAGAGGGGGGCCGATTCACCCCTCCACTTT. It yields the protein CASKRGADSPLHF. The chain uses TRBV12-3 or TRBV12-4 and TRBJ1-6, with D perhaps TRBD1 (6 bases). V lost 7 bases, J lost 8 bases, and 12 bases lay in between. The CDR3 runs to 13 residues.

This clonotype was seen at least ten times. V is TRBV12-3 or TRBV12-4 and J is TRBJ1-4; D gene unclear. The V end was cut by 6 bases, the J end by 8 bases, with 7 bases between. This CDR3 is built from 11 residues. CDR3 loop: CASRRLEKLFF. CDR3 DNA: TGTGCCAGCAGGCGGTTAGAAAAACTGTTTTTT.

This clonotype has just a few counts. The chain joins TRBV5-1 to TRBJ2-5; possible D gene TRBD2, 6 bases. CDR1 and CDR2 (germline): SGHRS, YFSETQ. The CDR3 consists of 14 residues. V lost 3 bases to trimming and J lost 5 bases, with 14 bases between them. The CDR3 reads CASSSEGGKETQYF. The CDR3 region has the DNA TGCGCCAGCAGCTCCGAAGGAGGGAAGGAGACCCAGTACTTC.

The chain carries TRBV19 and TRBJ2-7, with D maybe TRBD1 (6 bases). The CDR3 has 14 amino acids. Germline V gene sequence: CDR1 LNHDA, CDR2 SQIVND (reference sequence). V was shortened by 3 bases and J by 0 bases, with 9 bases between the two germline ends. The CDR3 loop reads CASSIGDISYEQYF. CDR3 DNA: TGTGCCAGTAGTATTGGGGACATCTCCTACGAGCAGTACTTC.

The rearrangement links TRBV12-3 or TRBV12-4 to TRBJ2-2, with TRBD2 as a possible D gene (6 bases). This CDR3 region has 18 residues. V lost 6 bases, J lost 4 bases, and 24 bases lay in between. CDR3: CASRSRDSLTWGTGELFF. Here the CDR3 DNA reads TGTGCCAGCAGGTCCCGGGACTCCCTCACTTGGGGCACCGGGGAGCTGTTTTTT.

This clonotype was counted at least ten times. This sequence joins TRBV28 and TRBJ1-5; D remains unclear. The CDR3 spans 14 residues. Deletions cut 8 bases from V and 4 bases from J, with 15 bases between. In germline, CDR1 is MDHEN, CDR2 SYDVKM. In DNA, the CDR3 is TGTGCCAGCCAAAAAAGGGAATGGAATCAGCCCCAGCATTTT. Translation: CASQKREWNQPQHF.

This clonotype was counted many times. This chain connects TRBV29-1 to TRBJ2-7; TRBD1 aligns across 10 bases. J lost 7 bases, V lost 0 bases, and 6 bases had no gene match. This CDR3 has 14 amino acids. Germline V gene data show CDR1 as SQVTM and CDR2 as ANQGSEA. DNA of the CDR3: TGCAGCGTTGAAGATACTTGGACAGGGGGAGAGCAGTACTTC. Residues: CSVEDTWTGGEQYF.

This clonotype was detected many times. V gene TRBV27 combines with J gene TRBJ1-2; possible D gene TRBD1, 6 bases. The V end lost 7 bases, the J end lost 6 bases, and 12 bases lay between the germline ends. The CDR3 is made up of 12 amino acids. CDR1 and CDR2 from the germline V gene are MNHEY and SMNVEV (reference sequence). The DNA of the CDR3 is TGTGCCAGCACGGACAGAGGTCATGGCTACACCTTC. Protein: CASTDRGHGYTF.

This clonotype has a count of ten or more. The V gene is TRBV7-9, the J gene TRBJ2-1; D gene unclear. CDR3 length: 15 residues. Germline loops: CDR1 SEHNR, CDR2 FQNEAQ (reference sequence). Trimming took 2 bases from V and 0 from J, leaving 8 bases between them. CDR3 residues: CASSLPASSYNEQFF. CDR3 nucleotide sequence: TGTGCCAGCAGCTTACCGGCCAGCTCCTACAATGAGCAGTTCTTC.

CDR3 sequence: CASRRSGRDDEQYF. DNA of the CDR3: TGTGCCAGCAGACGCAGCGGGAGAGACGACGAGCAGTACTTC. The chain recombines TRBV6-6 with TRBJ2-7, with 8 bases fitting TRBD2. Germline CDR1 reads MNHNY; CDR2 reads SVGAGI (reference sequence). V was pared by 6 bases and J by 5 bases, with 9 bases of the junction left unmatched. The CDR3 is 14 residues long.

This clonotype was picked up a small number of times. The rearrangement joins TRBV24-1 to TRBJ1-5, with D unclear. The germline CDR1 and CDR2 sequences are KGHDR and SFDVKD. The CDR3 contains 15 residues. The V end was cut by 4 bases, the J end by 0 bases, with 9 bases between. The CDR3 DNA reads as TGTGCCACCAGTGACCCACGGGTTAGCAATCAGCCCCAGCATTTT. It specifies CATSDPRVSNQPQHF.

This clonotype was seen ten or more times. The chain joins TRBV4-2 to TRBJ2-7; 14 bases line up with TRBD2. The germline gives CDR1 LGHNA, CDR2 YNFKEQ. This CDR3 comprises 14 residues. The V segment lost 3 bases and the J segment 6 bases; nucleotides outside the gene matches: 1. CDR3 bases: TGTGCCAGCAGCCAGACTAGCGGGAGGGGCGAGCAGTACTTC. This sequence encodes CASSQTSGRGEQYF.